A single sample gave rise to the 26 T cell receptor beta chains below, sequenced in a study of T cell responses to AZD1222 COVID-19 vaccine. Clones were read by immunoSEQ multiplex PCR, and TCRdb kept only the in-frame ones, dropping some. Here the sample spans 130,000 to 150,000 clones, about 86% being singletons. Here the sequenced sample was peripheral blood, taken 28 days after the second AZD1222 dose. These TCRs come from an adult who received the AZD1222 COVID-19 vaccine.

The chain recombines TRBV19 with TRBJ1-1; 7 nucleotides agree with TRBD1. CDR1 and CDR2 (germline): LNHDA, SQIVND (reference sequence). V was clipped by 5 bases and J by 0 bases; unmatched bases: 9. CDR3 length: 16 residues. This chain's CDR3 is CASSPLRGLMNTEAFF. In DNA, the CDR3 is TGTGCCAGTAGTCCCCTTAGGGGGCTAATGAACACTGAAGCTTTCTTT.

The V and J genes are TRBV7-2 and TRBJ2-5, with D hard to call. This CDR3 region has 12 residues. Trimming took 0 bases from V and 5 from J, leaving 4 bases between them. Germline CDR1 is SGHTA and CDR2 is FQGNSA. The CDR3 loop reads CASSLAPETQYF. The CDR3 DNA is TGTGCCAGCAGCTTAGCTCCGGAGACCCAGTACTTC.

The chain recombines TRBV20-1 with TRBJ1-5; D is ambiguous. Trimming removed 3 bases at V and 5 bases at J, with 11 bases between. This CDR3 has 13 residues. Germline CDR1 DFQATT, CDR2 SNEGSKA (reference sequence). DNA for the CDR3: TGCAGTGCTAGTGGCGGGGTGGATCAGCCCCAGCATTTT. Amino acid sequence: CSASGGVDQPQHF.

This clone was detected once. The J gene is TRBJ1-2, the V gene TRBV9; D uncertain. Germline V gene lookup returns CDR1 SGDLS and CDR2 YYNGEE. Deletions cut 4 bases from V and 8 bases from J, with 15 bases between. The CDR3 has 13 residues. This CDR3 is CASSNNGLRGYTF. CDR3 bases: TGTGCCAGCAGCAACAACGGGTTGCGAGGCTACACCTTC.

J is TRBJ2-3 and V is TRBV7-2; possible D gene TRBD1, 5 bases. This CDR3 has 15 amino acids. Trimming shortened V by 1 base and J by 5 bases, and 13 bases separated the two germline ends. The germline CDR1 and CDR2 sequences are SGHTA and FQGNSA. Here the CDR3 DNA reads TGTGCCAGCAGCTTAGTTTGGGGCGCAGGAGATACGCAGTATTTT. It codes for CASSLVWGAGDTQYF. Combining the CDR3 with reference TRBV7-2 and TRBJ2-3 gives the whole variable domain GAGVSQSPSNKVTEKGKDVELRCDPISGHTALYWYRQSLGQGLEFLIYFQGNSAPDKSGLPSDRFSAERTGGSVSTLTIQRTQQEDSAVYLCASSLVWGAGDTQYFGPGTRLTVL.

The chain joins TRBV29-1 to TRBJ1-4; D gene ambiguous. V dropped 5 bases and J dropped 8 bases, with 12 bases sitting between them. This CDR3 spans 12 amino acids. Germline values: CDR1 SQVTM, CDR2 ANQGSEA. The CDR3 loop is CSVNRGGEKLFF. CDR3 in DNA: TGCAGCGTTAACCGGGGTGGGGAAAAACTGTTTTTT.

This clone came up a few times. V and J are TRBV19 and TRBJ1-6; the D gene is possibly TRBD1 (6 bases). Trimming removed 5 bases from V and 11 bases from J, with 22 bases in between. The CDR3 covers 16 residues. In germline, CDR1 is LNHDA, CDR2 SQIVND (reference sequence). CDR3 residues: CASSPLTPDRSPPLHF. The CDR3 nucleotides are TGTGCCAGTAGTCCACTCACCCCCGACAGGTCTCCACCCCTCCACTTT.

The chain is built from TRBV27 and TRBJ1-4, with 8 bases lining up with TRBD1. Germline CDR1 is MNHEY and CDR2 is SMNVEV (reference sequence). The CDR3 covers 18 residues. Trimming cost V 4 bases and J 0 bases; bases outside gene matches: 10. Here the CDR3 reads CASSSGQGRVTTNEKLFF. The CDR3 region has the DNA TGTGCCAGCAGTTCCGGACAGGGTAGAGTCACAACTAATGAAAAACTGTTTTTT.

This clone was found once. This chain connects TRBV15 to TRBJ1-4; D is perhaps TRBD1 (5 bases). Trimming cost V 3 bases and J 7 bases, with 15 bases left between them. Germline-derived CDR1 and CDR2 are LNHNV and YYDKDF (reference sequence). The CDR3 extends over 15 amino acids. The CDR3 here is CATSSQPGAIEKLFF. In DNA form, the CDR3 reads TGTGCCACCAGCAGCCAACCCGGGGCCATTGAAAAACTGTTTTTT. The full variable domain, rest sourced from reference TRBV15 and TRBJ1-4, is DAMVIQNPRYQVTQFGKPVTLSCSQTLNHNVMYWYQQKSSQAPKLLFHYYDKDFNNEADTPDNFQSRRPNTSFCFLDIRSPGLGDTAMYLCATSSQPGAIEKLFFGSGTQLSVL.

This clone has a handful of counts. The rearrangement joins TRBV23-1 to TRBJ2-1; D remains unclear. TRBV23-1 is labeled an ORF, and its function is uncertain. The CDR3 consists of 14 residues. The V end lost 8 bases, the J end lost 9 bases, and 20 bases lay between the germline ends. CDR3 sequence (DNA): TGCGCCAGCGACCCCGGCCTCCCTAATGTTGAGCAGTTCTTC. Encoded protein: CASDPGLPNVEQFF.

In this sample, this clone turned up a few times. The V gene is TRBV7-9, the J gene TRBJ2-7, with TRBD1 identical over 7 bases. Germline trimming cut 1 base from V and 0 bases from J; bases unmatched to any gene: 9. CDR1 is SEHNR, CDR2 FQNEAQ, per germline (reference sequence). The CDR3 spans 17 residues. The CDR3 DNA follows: TGTGCCAGCAGCTTAGGATTGGGTGGGACAGTCTCCTACGAGCAGTACTTC. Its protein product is CASSLGLGGTVSYEQYF.

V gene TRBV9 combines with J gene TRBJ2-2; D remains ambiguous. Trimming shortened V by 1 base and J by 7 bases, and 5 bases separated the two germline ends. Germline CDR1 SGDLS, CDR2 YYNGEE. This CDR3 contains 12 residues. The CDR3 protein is CASSVRSGELFF. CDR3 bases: TGTGCCAGCAGCGTAAGAAGCGGGGAGCTGTTTTTT.

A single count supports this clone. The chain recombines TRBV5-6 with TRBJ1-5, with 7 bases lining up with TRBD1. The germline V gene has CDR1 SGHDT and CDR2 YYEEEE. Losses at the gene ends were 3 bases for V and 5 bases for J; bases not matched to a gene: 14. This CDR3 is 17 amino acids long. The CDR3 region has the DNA TGTGCCAGCAGCTCCTCCTGGGACAGAGAGACCCATCAGCCCCAGCATTTT. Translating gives CASSSSWDRETHQPQHF.

CDR3 residues: CASSPGQGGYTF. The CDR3 coding sequence is TGTGCCAGCAGCCCTGGACAGGGGGGCTACACCTTC. This chain joins TRBV11-2 and TRBJ1-2; 9 bases are a match to TRBD1. The junction had 3 bases not matched to a gene; V was cut back by 5 bases and J by 8 bases. CDR1 is SGHAT and CDR2 is FQNNGV in the germline V gene. The CDR3 length is 12 residues.

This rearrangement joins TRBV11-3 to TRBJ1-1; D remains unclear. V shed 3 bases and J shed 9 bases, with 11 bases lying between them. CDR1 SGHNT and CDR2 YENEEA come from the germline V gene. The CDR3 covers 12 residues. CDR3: CASSFDTGKAFF. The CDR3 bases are TGTGCCAGCAGCTTTGACACGGGGAAAGCTTTCTTT.

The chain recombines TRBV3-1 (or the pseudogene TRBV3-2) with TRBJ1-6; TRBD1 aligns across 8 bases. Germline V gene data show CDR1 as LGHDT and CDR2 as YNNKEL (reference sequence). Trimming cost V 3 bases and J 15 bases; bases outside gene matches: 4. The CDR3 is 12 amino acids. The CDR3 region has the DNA TGTGCCAGCAGCCAGGACAGGGAGAACCTCCACTTT. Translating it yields CASSQDRENLHF.

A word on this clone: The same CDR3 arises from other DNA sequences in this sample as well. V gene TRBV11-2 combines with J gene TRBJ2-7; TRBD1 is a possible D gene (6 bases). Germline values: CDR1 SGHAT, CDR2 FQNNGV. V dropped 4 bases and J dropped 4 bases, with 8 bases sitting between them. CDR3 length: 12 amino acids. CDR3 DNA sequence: TGTGCCAGCAGCTCTCAGGGGTACGAGCAGTACTTC. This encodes CASSSQGYEQYF.

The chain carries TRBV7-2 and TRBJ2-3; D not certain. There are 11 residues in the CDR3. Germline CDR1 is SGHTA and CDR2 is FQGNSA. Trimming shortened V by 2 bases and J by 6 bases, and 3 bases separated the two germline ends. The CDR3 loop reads CASSLTDTQYF. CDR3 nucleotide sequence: TGTGCCAGCAGCTTAACGGATACGCAGTATTTT.

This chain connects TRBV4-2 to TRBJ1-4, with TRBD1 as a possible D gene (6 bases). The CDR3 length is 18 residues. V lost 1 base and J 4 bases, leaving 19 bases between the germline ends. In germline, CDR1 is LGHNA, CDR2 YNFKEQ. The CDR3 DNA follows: TGTGCCAGCAGCCAAGGGGGGGCGGGGCTTGAGCTTAATGAAAAACTGTTTTTT. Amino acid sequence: CASSQGGAGLELNEKLFF.

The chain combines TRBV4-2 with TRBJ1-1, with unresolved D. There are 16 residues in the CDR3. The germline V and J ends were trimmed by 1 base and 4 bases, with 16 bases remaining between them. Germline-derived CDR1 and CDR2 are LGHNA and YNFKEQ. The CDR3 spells CASSQVLKRAVTEAFF. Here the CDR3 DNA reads TGTGCCAGCAGCCAAGTCCTGAAGAGGGCGGTCACTGAAGCTTTCTTT.

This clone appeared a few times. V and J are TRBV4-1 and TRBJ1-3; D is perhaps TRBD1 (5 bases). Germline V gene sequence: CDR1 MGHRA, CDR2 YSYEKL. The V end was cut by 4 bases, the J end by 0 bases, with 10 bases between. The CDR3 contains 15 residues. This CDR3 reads CASSPYRNSGNTIYF. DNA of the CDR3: TGCGCCAGCAGCCCATACAGGAACTCTGGAAACACCATATATTTT.

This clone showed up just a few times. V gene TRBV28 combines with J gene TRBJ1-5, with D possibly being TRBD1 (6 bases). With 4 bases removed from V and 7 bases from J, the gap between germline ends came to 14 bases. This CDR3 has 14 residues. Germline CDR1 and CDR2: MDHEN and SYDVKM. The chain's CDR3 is CASSYLTGSQPQHF. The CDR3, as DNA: TGTGCCAGCAGTTACCTAACAGGGAGCCAGCCCCAGCATTTT.

This chain's CDR3 is CARRPSTGELFF. The CDR3 DNA sequence: TGTGCCCGCCGACCTTCCACCGGGGAGCTGTTTTTT. This chain links TRBV2 with TRBJ2-2, with D unresolved. Trimming pared 11 bases from V and 4 bases from J, leaving 11 bases between. The CDR3 has 12 residues. CDR1 is SNHLY and CDR2 is FYNNEI in the germline V gene.

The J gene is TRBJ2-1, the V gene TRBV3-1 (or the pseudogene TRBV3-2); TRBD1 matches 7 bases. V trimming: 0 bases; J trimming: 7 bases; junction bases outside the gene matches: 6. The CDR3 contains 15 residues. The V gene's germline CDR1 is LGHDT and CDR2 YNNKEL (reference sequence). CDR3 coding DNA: TGTGCCAGCAGCCAAGAGAAGGGGGCCCGGAATGAGCAGTTCTTC. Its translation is CASSQEKGARNEQFF.

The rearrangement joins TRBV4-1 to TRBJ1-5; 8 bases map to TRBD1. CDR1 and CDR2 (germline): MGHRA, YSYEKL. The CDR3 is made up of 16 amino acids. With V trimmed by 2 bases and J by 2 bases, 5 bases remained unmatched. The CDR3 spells CASSQLTGVGNQPQHF. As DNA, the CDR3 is TGCGCCAGCAGCCAACTGACAGGGGTGGGCAATCAGCCCCAGCATTTT.

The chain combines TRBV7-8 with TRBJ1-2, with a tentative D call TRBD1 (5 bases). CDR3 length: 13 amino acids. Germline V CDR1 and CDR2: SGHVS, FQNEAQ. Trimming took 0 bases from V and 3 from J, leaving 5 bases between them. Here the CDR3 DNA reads TGTGCCAGCAGCTTAGCGGGGGACTATGGCTACACCTTC. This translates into CASSLAGDYGYTF.